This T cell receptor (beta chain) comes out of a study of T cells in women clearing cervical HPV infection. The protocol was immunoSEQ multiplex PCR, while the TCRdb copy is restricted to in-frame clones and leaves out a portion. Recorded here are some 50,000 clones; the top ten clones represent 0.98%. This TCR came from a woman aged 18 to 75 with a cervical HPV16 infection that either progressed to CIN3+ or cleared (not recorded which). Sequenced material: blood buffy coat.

The CDR3 bases that were read are TGTGCCAGCAGCTCTGGACTAGCGGGACCGACAGATACG. This encodes CASSSGLAGPTDT. The whole CDR3 sequence reads CASSSGLAGPTDTQYF. The rearrangement links TRBV7-6 to TRBJ2-3; 12 bases map to TRBD2. The sequenced fragment ends 3 residues before the CDR3 boundary, so the rest is inferred from the germline J gene. V shed 4 bases and J 3 bases; nucleotides not matched to a gene: 5. Germline V CDR1 and CDR2: SGHVS, FNYEAQ. This CDR3 region has 16 residues.